This T cell receptor beta chain was profiled in a study of human T cells and chemical hapten exposure. This clonotype was observed a handful of times. TCRdb recomputed calls from the 5' RACE reads with MiXCR, one row per CDR3 protein. Among over 70,000 distinct CDR3 sequences listed, about 15% were seen once. The trim removed 4 bases at V and 3 bases at J, leaving 14 bases unmatched. Germline lookup yields CDR1 PRHDT and CDR2 FYEKMQ (reference sequence). The CDR3 totals 17 residues. Unfractionated whole blood yielded total RNA. The receptor comes from a female donor in good health. The V and J genes are TRBV13 and TRBJ1-2, with 7 bases fitting TRBD1. Here the CDR3 DNA reads TGTGCCAGCAGCTCCTTAACCCTCGGACAGGCACACTATGGCTACACCTTC. Translating it yields CASSSLTLGQAHYGYTF.